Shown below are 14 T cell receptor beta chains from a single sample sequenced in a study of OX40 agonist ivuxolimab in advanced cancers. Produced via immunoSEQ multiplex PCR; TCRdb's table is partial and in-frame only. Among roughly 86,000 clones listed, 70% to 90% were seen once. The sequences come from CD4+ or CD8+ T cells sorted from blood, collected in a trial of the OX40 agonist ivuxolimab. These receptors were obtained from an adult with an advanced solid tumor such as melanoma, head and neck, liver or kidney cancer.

CDR3 protein: CASREQGYNYGYTF. The CDR3 coding sequence is TGTGCCAGCAGGGAACAGGGGTATAACTATGGCTACACCTTC. This sequence joins TRBV6-5 and TRBJ1-2; 7 bases agree with TRBD1. The germline gives CDR1 MNHEY, CDR2 SVGAGI. The CDR3 loop spans 14 amino acids. V lost 6 bases, J lost 1 base, and 5 bases stayed unmatched.

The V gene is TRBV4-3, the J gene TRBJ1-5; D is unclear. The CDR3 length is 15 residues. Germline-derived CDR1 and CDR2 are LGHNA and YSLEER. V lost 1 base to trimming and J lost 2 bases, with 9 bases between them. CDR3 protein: CASSQVVGGNQPQHF. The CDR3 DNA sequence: TGCGCCAGCAGCCAAGTTGTCGGGGGCAATCAGCCCCAGCATTTT.

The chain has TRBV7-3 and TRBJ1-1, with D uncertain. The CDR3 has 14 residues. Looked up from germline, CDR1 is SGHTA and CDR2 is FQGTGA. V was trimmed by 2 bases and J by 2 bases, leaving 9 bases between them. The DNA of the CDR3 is TGTGCCAGCAGCTTAGGGCAGGCCAACACTGAAGCTTTCTTT. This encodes CASSLGQANTEAFF. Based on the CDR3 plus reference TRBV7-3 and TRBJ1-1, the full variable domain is GAGVSQTPSNKVTEKGKYVELRCDPISGHTALYWYRQSLGQGPEFLIYFQGTGAADDSGLPNDRFFAVRPEGSVSTLKIQRTERGDSAVYLCASSLGQANTEAFFGQGTRLTVV.

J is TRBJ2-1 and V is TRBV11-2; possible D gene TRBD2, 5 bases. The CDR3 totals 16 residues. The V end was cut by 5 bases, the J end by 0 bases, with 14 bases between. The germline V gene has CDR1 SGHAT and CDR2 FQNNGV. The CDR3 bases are TGTGCCAGCAGCCCGAGGACTCCCAGCTCCTACAATGAGCAGTTCTTC. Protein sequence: CASSPRTPSSYNEQFF.

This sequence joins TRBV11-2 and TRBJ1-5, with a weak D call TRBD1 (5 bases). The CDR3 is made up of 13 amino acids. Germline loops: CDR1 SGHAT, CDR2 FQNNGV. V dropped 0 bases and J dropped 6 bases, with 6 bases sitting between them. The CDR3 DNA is TGTGCCAGCAGCTTAGAAAGGGGTCAGCCCCAGCATTTT. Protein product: CASSLERGQPQHF.

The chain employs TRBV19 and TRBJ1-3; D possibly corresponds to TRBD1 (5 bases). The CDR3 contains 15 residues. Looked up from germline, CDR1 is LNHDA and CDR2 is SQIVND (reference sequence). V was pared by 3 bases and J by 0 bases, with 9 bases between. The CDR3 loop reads CASSMAQDSGNTIYF. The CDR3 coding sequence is TGTGCCAGTAGTATGGCACAGGACTCTGGAAACACCATATATTTT.

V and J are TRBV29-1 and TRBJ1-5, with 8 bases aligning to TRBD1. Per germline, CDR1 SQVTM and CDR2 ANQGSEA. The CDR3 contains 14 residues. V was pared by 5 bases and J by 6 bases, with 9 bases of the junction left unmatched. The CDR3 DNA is TGCAGCGTTCTGACAGGGGCCTCAAGTCAGCCCCAGCATTTT. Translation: CSVLTGASSQPQHF.

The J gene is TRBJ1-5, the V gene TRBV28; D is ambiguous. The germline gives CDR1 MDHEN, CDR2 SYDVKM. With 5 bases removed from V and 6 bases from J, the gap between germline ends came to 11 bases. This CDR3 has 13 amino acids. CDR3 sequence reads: CASSITRGQPQHF. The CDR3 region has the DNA TGTGCCAGCAGTATCACGCGGGGTCAGCCCCAGCATTTT.

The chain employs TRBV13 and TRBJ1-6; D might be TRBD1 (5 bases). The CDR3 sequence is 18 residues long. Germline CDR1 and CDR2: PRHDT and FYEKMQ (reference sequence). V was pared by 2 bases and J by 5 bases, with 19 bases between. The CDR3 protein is CASSLIAGSLTNNSPLHF. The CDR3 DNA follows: TGTGCCAGCAGCTTAATCGCAGGGAGTTTGACTAATAATTCACCCCTCCACTTT.

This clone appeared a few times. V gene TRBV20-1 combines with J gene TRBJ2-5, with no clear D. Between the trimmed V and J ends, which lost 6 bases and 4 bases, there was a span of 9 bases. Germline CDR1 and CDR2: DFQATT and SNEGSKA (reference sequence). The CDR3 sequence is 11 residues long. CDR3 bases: TGCAGTGCCCGACCGAGAGAGACCCAGTACTTC. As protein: CSARPRETQYF.

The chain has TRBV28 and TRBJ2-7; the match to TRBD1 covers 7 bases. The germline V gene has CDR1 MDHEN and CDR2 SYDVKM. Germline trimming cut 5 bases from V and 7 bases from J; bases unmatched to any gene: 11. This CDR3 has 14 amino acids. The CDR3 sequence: CASSRPGQPWEQYF. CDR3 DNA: TGTGCCAGCAGTCGTCCGGGACAGCCATGGGAGCAGTACTTC.

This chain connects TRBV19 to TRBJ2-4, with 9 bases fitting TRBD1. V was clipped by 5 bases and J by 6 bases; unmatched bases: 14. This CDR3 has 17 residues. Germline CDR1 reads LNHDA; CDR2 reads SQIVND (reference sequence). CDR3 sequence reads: CASSPRSGTGRANIQYF. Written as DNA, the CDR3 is TGTGCCAGTAGTCCCCGGTCAGGGACAGGGAGGGCAAACATTCAGTACTTC.

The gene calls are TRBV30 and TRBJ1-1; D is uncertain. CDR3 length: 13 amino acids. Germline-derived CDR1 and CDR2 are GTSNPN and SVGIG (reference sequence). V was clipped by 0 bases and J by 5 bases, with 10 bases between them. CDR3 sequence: CAWSVSSGTEAFF. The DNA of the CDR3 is TGTGCCTGGAGTGTCTCAAGCGGGACTGAAGCTTTCTTT.

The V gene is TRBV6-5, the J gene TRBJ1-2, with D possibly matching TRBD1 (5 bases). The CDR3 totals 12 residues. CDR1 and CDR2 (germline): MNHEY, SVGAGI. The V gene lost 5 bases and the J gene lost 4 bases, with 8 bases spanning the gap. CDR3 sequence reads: CASSVQVYGYTF. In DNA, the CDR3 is TGTGCCAGCAGTGTACAGGTCTATGGCTACACCTTC.